This T cell receptor (beta chain) is drawn from a study of blood T cell repertoires in COVID-19. As for the study in general: The United States, Italy and Spain supplied acute and convalescent COVID-19 samples.

Participants spanned ages about 18 to 100 years and resided in some 22 US areas. Participant-given clinical history determined each cohort assignment. V lost 4 bases and J lost 3, with 10 bases in between. This CDR3 has 13 amino acids. Germline CDR1 and CDR2: SGHTA and FQGTGA. Sequencing was performed with immunoSEQ multiplex PCR; in TCRdb, only in-frame clones are kept and a portion is missing. The sample lists more than 200,000 clones, roughly 84% occurring once. The clonotype was recovered from a man aged 30-40 years in a cohort exposed to, infected with or recovered from COVID-19 (not recorded which). The genes are TRBV7-3 and TRBJ2-7, with D perhaps TRBD2 (5 bases). Sequenced sample: PBMCs or T cells enriched from blood (not recorded which). CDR3 DNA: TGTGCCAGCAGCTCGGGGTCCAGCTACGAGCAGTACTTC. Translating gives CASSSGSSYEQYF. Based on the CDR3 plus reference TRBV7-3 and TRBJ2-7, the full variable domain is GAGVSQTPSNKVTEKGKYVELRCDPISGHTALYWYRQSLGQGPEFLIYFQGTGAADDSGLPNDRFFAVRPEGSVSTLKIQRTERGDSAVYLCASSSGSSYEQYFGPGTRLTVT.